A single sample gave rise to the 22 T cell receptor beta chains below, sequenced in a study of control samples from healthy donors and cancer patients. The protocol was immunoSEQ multiplex PCR, while the TCRdb copy is restricted to in-frame clones and leaves out a portion. The sample records 85,000 to 120,000 clones, about 91% being singletons. Sequencing was done on a sample of blood. The receptors here all came from a woman between 18 and 29 years old in good health.

This clone was detected only once. The genes are TRBV28 and TRBJ1-2, with D maybe TRBD1 (6 bases). Trimming left V 8 bases short and J 5 bases short, with 18 bases between. CDR1 is MDHEN and CDR2 is SYDVKM in the germline V gene. The CDR3 is 14 amino acids. The CDR3 DNA reads TGTGCCAGCGGCCTGAGGGGACACCTGTATGGCTACACCTTC. It yields the protein CASGLRGHLYGYTF.

The rearrangement links TRBV28 to TRBJ1-5; 8 nucleotides match TRBD1. V dropped 7 bases and J dropped 11; count of bases not matched to a gene: 13. The CDR3 consists of 14 residues. Germline V lookup: CDR1 MDHEN, CDR2 SYDVKM. The CDR3 DNA reads TGTGCCAGCACTTCAGGGGGCGCGATTATAGCCCAGCATTTT. It specifies CASTSGGAIIAQHF. Based on the CDR3 plus reference TRBV28 and TRBJ1-5, the full variable domain is DVKVTQSSRYLVKRTGEKVFLECVQDMDHENMFWYRQDPGLGLRLIYFSYDVKMKEKGDIPEGYSVSREKKERFSLILESASTNQTSMYLCASTSGGAIIAQHFGDGTRLSIL.

The chain combines TRBV12-3 or TRBV12-4 with TRBJ2-5; D is uncertain. V was shortened by 2 bases and J by 3 bases, with 4 bases between the two germline ends. The CDR3 is 12 amino acids. The CDR3 protein is CASSLREETQYF. The CDR3 DNA reads as TGTGCCAGCAGTTTACGGGAAGAGACCCAGTACTTC.

This chain connects TRBV18 to TRBJ2-2; D might be TRBD1 or TRBD2, each matching 5 bases. The CDR3 consists of 20 residues. The germline V gene encodes CDR1 KGHSH and CDR2 LQKENI. The V end lost 6 bases, the J end lost 5 bases, and 31 bases lay between the germline ends. The CDR3 DNA reads TGTGCCAGCTCCCCAGGAATCGGGACGGACCCCTCCCAAGGGACCGGGGAGCTGTTTTTT. Translated: CASSPGIGTDPSQGTGELFF.

Here the CDR3 DNA reads TGTGCCAGCAGCTTAACCCCTGAAGCTTTCTTT. It encodes CASSLTPEAFF. The chain recombines TRBV11-2 with TRBJ1-1, with D unclear. In germline, CDR1 is SGHAT, CDR2 FQNNGV. Trimming removed 2 bases at V and 6 bases at J, with 4 bases between. This CDR3 has 11 amino acids.

The chain links TRBV10-3 to TRBJ1-6; a possible D gene is TRBD1 (6 bases). This CDR3 contains 17 residues. From germline, CDR1 is ENHRY and CDR2 SYGVKD. V was shortened by 4 bases and J by 6 bases, with 19 bases between the two germline ends. The CDR3 bases are TGTGCCATCAGTGTTCTCGGTTTGGACAGCCTTAATTCACCCCTCCACTTT. Amino acid sequence: CAISVLGLDSLNSPLHF.

This clone was picked up one time. V and J are TRBV4-3 and TRBJ2-2; D not resolved. CDR1 is LGHNA and CDR2 is YSLEER in the germline V gene. V was pared by 1 base and J by 6 bases, with 6 bases between. This CDR3 region has 13 residues. The CDR3 reads CASSQGTPGELFF. The DNA of the CDR3 is TGCGCCAGCAGCCAAGGTACTCCCGGGGAGCTGTTTTTT.

V and J are TRBV11-3 and TRBJ2-1; 9 bases are shared with TRBD2. V lost 3 bases and J lost 7; bases outside the gene matches: 10. CDR1 and CDR2 from the germline V gene are SGHNT and YENEEA. The CDR3 totals 16 residues. The CDR3 DNA sequence: TGTGCCAGCAGCTTTATTAGCGGGAGCTCGAGAAATGAGCAGTTCTTC. Its translation is CASSFISGSSRNEQFF.

The V and J genes are TRBV6-2 or TRBV6-3 and TRBJ1-2, with D unclear. The ends were cut back, 4 bases at V and 2 bases at J, with 11 bases in the middle. The CDR3 contains 14 residues. Germline values: CDR1 MNHEY, CDR2 SVGEGT. As DNA, the CDR3 is TGTGCCAGCAGTTCGACGGACGGGAACTATGGCTACACCTTC. The encoded protein is CASSSTDGNYGYTF.

V usage is TRBV6-5 and J usage is TRBJ1-3; D remains unclear. Germline V gene data show CDR1 as MNHEY and CDR2 as SVGAGI. V shed 5 bases and J shed 4 bases, with 12 bases lying between them. The CDR3 length is 14 residues. CDR3 coding DNA: TGTGCCAGCAGTCAGAGGACTGGAGGAAACACCATATATTTT. This codes for CASSQRTGGNTIYF.

The gene calls are TRBV27 and TRBJ2-5; D unresolved. CDR3 length: 14 amino acids. With 3 bases removed from V and 1 base from J, the gap between germline ends came to 9 bases. CDR1 is MNHEY and CDR2 is SMNVEV in the germline V gene (reference sequence). Here the CDR3 DNA reads TGTGCCAGCAGTTTCTCACAGAGCCAAGAGACCCAGTACTTC. Its protein product is CASSFSQSQETQYF.

The chain links TRBV19 to TRBJ2-7; TRBD1 matches at 9 bases. V was pared by 6 bases and J by 1 base, with 4 bases of the junction left unmatched. The CDR3 sequence is 14 residues long. Germline CDR1 and CDR2: LNHDA and SQIVND (reference sequence). The CDR3 sequence: CASSAGTGSYEQYF. CDR3 in DNA: TGTGCCAGTAGCGCCGGGACAGGGTCCTACGAGCAGTACTTC.

The gene calls are TRBV27 and TRBJ2-7, with 7 bases lining up with TRBD2. Per germline, CDR1 MNHEY and CDR2 SMNVEV (reference sequence). The CDR3 runs to 14 residues. With V trimmed by 5 bases and J by 2 bases, 6 bases remained unmatched. CDR3 nucleotide sequence: TGTGCCAGCAGTGCGCCGGGACTACCCTACGAGCAGTACTTC. The encoded protein is CASSAPGLPYEQYF.

The DNA for the CDR3 is TGTGCCAGCAGTTTCCAGGGCCTAGGGTCACCCCTCCACTTT. Translation gives CASSFQGLGSPLHF. The J gene is TRBJ1-6, the V gene TRBV28; weak D call: TRBD1 (5 bases). The CDR3 extends over 14 amino acids. Germline CDR1 MDHEN, CDR2 SYDVKM. The germline V and J ends were trimmed by 3 bases and 10 bases, with 13 bases remaining between them.

This chain joins TRBV2 and TRBJ1-2, with D unresolved. The germline gives CDR1 SNHLY, CDR2 FYNNEI. The length of the CDR3 is 14 residues. With 5 bases removed from V and 1 base from J, the gap between germline ends came to 11 bases. CDR3 sequence reads: CASSKEGGNYGYTF. For the CDR3, the DNA is TGTGCCAGCAGTAAGGAGGGTGGTAACTATGGCTACACCTTC.

This chain uses TRBV19 with TRBJ1-1; no reliable D call. V lost 1 base, J lost 2 bases, and 5 bases lay in between. The germline CDR1 and CDR2 sequences are LNHDA and SQIVND (reference sequence). CDR3 length equals 13 residues. This chain's CDR3 is CASSIVYNTEAFF. CDR3 sequence (DNA): TGTGCCAGTAGTATAGTCTACAACACTGAAGCTTTCTTT.

The V and J genes are TRBV11-3 and TRBJ2-4; D may be TRBD2 (5 bases). With 1 base removed from V and 7 bases from J, the gap between germline ends came to 14 bases. From germline, CDR1 is SGHNT and CDR2 YENEEA. The CDR3 sequence is 15 residues long. CDR3 residues: CASSLGLRESNIQYF. For the CDR3, the DNA is TGTGCCAGCAGCTTAGGCTTAAGGGAGTCGAACATTCAGTACTTC.

The rearrangement uses TRBV28 and TRBJ1-2; D is unclear. Trimming removed 3 bases at V and 2 bases at J, with 10 bases between. Germline V gives CDR1 MDHEN, CDR2 SYDVKM. CDR3 length equals 14 residues. CDR3 coding DNA: TGTGCCAGCAGTTTTCTCCCCGGGAACTATGGCTACACCTTC. Translation: CASSFLPGNYGYTF.

J is TRBJ1-2 and V is TRBV4-1; maybe TRBD1 (5 bases). With 2 bases removed from V and 2 bases from J, the gap between germline ends came to 15 bases. Germline V gives CDR1 MGHRA, CDR2 YSYEKL. This CDR3 region has 16 residues. CDR3 amino acids: CASSQRLGEKNYGYTF. CDR3 bases: TGCGCCAGCAGCCAAAGATTAGGGGAAAAAAACTATGGCTACACCTTC.

This clone has a single count. The chain has TRBV28 and TRBJ2-2; D ambiguous. The CDR3 covers 13 residues. Trimming pared 2 bases from V and 6 bases from J, leaving 7 bases between. The germline CDR1 and CDR2 sequences are MDHEN and SYDVKM. The CDR3 spells CASSLVGPGELFF. For the CDR3, the DNA is TGTGCCAGCAGTTTAGTAGGGCCCGGGGAGCTGTTTTTT.

The chain employs TRBV19 and TRBJ1-5; D is undetermined. The germline V gene has CDR1 LNHDA and CDR2 SQIVND (reference sequence). V was pared by 6 bases and J by 0 bases, with 12 bases between. This CDR3 spans 15 amino acids. The CDR3 DNA reads as TGTGCCAGTAGAGCGGTAGGCTATAGCAATCAGCCCCAGCATTTT. As protein: CASRAVGYSNQPQHF.

The CDR3 DNA reads TGTGCCAGTAGTATAGATCCCGGCGGGGGAGACACTGAAGCTTTCTTT. Translating gives CASSIDPGGGDTEAFF. The chain joins TRBV19 to TRBJ1-1; the D gene is possibly TRBD1 (5 bases). CDR1 is LNHDA, CDR2 SQIVND, per germline (reference sequence). The V end was cut by 0 bases, the J end by 3 bases, with 14 bases between. The CDR3 spans 16 residues.